These T cell receptor beta chains were read from a single sample in a study of response to subunit inactivated influenza vaccine. One entry per CDR3 protein, called by TCRdb with MiXCR from the RT-PCR reads. The table has under 500,000 distinct CDR3 sequences, approximately 9.9% seen once; the top ten hold about 12%. Sequenced material: PBMCs from blood, taken about 40 days after vaccination. The receptors come from a man in his fifties who received an inactivated influenza vaccine. CDR3s include the opening cysteine and the closing phenylalanine or tryptophan. The D gene is left open where the match is weak. Clone size, where shown, is once, few, many, or a class for clones that have expanded.

abundance: -; j_gene: TRBJ2-1; v_gene: TRBV30; d_gene: TRBD2; CDR3aa: CAWIGGGVHEQFF; CDR3nt: TGTGCCTGGATCGGGGGAGGGGTACATGAGCAGTTCTTC
abundance: many; j_gene: TRBJ2-3; v_gene: TRBV29-1; d_gene: TRBD2; CDR3aa: CSVEDSILAGVPDTQYF; CDR3nt: TGCAGCGTTGAAGACTCTATCCTAGCGGGAGTCCCAGATACGCAGTATTTT
abundance: -; j_gene: TRBJ1-3; v_gene: TRBV3-1; d_gene: -; CDR3aa: CASSQAAGPGNTIYF; CDR3nt: TGTGCCAGCAGCCAAGCAGCAGGTCCTGGAAACACCATATATTTT
abundance: -; j_gene: TRBJ2-4; v_gene: TRBV15; d_gene: TRBD2; CDR3aa: CATSPSGSLAGLAKNIQYF; CDR3nt: TGTGCCACCAGCCCCTCTGGCAGCCTAGCGGGGTTAGCCAAAAACATTCAGTACTTC
abundance: -; j_gene: TRBJ2-5; v_gene: TRBV18; d_gene: -; CDR3aa: CASSPTRDQETQYF; CDR3nt: TGTGCCAGCTCACCTACAAGGGACCAAGAGACCCAGTACTTC
abundance: few; j_gene: TRBJ2-1; v_gene: TRBV24-1; d_gene: TRBD2; CDR3aa: CATSEGLAGVNEQFF; CDR3nt: TGTGCCACCAGTGAGGGACTAGCGGGAGTGAATGAGCAGTTCTTC
abundance: few; j_gene: TRBJ2-1; v_gene: TRBV29-1; d_gene: -; CDR3aa: CSAGKRGGEYNEQFF; CDR3nt: TGCAGCGCGGGGAAACGGGGAGGCGAATACAATGAGCAGTTCTTC
abundance: -; j_gene: TRBJ2-7; v_gene: TRBV5-1; d_gene: -; CDR3aa: CASSLQDRYEQYF; CDR3nt: TGCGCCAGCAGCTTGCAGGACAGATACGAGCAGTACTTC
abundance: many; j_gene: TRBJ2-1; v_gene: TRBV5-1; d_gene: TRBD1; CDR3aa: CASSLGTVSYNEQFF; CDR3nt: TGTGCCAGCAGCTTAGGGACAGTCTCCTACAATGAGCAGTTCTTC
abundance: -; j_gene: TRBJ2-5; v_gene: TRBV20-1; d_gene: TRBD2; CDR3aa: CSARTLAGGIAETQYF; CDR3nt: TGCAGTGCTAGAACGCTAGCGGGAGGTATAGCAGAGACCCAGTACTTC
abundance: many; j_gene: TRBJ2-5; v_gene: TRBV4-1; d_gene: -; CDR3aa: CASSQDPGRETQYF; CDR3nt: TGCGCCAGCAGCCAAGATCCGGGGCGGGAGACCCAGTACTTC
abundance: few; j_gene: TRBJ1-6; v_gene: TRBV20-1; d_gene: -; CDR3aa: CSASRPGAYNSPLHF; CDR3nt: TGCAGTGCTAGCCGCCCGGGGGCCTATAATTCACCCCTCCACTTT
abundance: -; j_gene: TRBJ1-4; v_gene: TRBV5-1; d_gene: -; CDR3aa: CASSFGSTNEKLFF; CDR3nt: TGCGCCAGCAGCTTCGGCTCAACTAATGAAAAACTGTTTTTT
abundance: many; j_gene: TRBJ2-4; v_gene: TRBV7-9; d_gene: -; CDR3aa: CASSLLGIQYF; CDR3nt: TGTGCCAGCAGCTTACTTGGCATTCAGTACTTC
abundance: -; j_gene: TRBJ2-1; v_gene: TRBV29-1; d_gene: TRBD1; CDR3aa: CSVEIAGQGTYNEQFF; CDR3nt: TGCAGCGTTGAGATAGCGGGACAGGGGACCTACAATGAGCAGTTCTTC
abundance: few; j_gene: TRBJ2-5; v_gene: TRBV24-1; d_gene: -; CDR3aa: CATIPDGRQAPETQYF; CDR3nt: TGTGCCACCATCCCGGATGGGCGACAGGCTCCAGAGACCCAGTACTTC
abundance: few; j_gene: TRBJ1-2; v_gene: TRBV5-1; d_gene: TRBD1; CDR3aa: CASSLEQGAQYGYTF; CDR3nt: TGCGCCAGCAGCTTGGAACAGGGGGCGCAGTATGGCTACACCTTC
abundance: -; j_gene: TRBJ2-7; v_gene: TRBV12-3/TRBV12-4; d_gene: -; CDR3aa: CASSYHLGVSSYEQYF; CDR3nt: TGTGCCAGCAGTTACCACTTAGGGGTTAGCTCCTACGAGCAGTACTTC
abundance: few; j_gene: TRBJ2-7; v_gene: TRBV6-1; d_gene: -; CDR3aa: CASSPPANLRDTFSYEQYF; CDR3nt: TGTGCCAGCAGTCCCCCCGCCAACCTCCGGGACACCTTCTCCTACGAGCAGTACTTC
abundance: few; j_gene: TRBJ1-2; v_gene: TRBV6-2/TRBV6-3; d_gene: -; CDR3aa: CASSYPASYGYTF; CDR3nt: TGTGCCAGCAGTTACCCAGCGAGCTATGGCTACACCTTC
abundance: few; j_gene: TRBJ1-5; v_gene: TRBV20-1; d_gene: TRBD1; CDR3aa: CSARVSGGTDNQPQHF; CDR3nt: TGCAGTGCTAGAGTCTCCGGCGGGACAGACAATCAGCCCCAGCATTTT
abundance: -; j_gene: TRBJ2-2; v_gene: TRBV19; d_gene: -; CDR3aa: CASSDHNTGELFF; CDR3nt: TGTGCCAGCTCGGACCATAACACCGGGGAGCTGTTTTTT
abundance: few; j_gene: TRBJ1-4; v_gene: TRBV5-1; d_gene: -; CDR3aa: CASSVDTWNEKLFF; CDR3nt: TGCGCCAGCAGCGTAGATACGTGGAATGAAAAACTGTTTTTT
abundance: -; j_gene: TRBJ1-3; v_gene: TRBV5-1; d_gene: -; CDR3aa: CASSLAVQTSGNTIYF; CDR3nt: TGCGCCAGCAGCTTGGCGGTACAAACCTCTGGAAACACCATATATTTT
abundance: many; j_gene: TRBJ2-5; v_gene: TRBV4-2; d_gene: -; CDR3aa: CASSQESRKIRMETQYF; CDR3nt: TGTGCCAGCAGCCAAGAAAGTAGGAAGATAAGGATGGAGACCCAGTACTTC
abundance: -; j_gene: TRBJ2-1; v_gene: TRBV4-3; d_gene: TRBD2; CDR3aa: CASSQDRLAGVFNEQFF; CDR3nt: TGCGCCAGCAGCCAAGATCGACTAGCGGGGGTTTTCAATGAGCAGTTCTTC
abundance: many; j_gene: TRBJ2-2; v_gene: TRBV7-2; d_gene: -; CDR3aa: CASSPGGGWRTGELFF; CDR3nt: TGTGCCAGCAGCCCTGGAGGGGGCTGGAGGACCGGGGAGCTGTTTTTT
abundance: -; j_gene: TRBJ2-7; v_gene: TRBV12-3/TRBV12-4; d_gene: TRBD1; CDR3aa: CASSLAQGALKSYEQYF; CDR3nt: TGTGCCAGCAGTTTAGCACAGGGGGCCTTAAAAAGCTACGAGCAGTACTTC
abundance: -; j_gene: TRBJ1-5; v_gene: TRBV9; d_gene: -; CDR3aa: CASSVGGRFDQPQHF; CDR3nt: TGTGCCAGCAGCGTAGGGGGACGGTTCGATCAGCCCCAGCATTTT
abundance: -; j_gene: TRBJ2-3; v_gene: TRBV11-1; d_gene: -; CDR3aa: CASSSDHRTDTQYF; CDR3nt: TGTGCCAGCAGCTCGGACCACAGGACAGATACGCAGTATTTT
abundance: few; j_gene: TRBJ2-7; v_gene: TRBV7-9; d_gene: -; CDR3aa: CASSSPRTDYHEQYF; CDR3nt: TGTGCCAGCAGCTCACCGAGGACAGACTACCACGAGCAGTACTTC
abundance: few; j_gene: TRBJ2-1; v_gene: TRBV29-1; d_gene: TRBD1; CDR3aa: CSGGDRVVNEQFF; CDR3nt: TGCAGCGGCGGGGACAGGGTTGTAAATGAGCAGTTCTTC
abundance: few; j_gene: TRBJ2-1; v_gene: TRBV28; d_gene: TRBD2; CDR3aa: CASAGLADAPSYNEQFF; CDR3nt: TGTGCCAGCGCGGGACTAGCGGATGCCCCCTCCTACAATGAGCAGTTCTTC
abundance: many; j_gene: TRBJ2-7; v_gene: TRBV5-1; d_gene: -; CDR3aa: CASSLGEGTYEQYF; CDR3nt: TGCGCCAGCAGCTTGGGAGAGGGTACCTACGAGCAGTACTTC
abundance: few; j_gene: TRBJ2-1; v_gene: TRBV30; d_gene: -; CDR3aa: CAWSVEGQLYNEQFF; CDR3nt: TGTGCCTGGAGTGTTGAAGGACAGCTTTACAATGAGCAGTTCTTC
abundance: few; j_gene: TRBJ2-5; v_gene: TRBV5-1; d_gene: -; CDR3aa: CASSLNLLRETQYF; CDR3nt: TGCGCCAGCAGCTTGAATCTACTCCGGGAGACCCAGTACTTC
abundance: -; j_gene: TRBJ2-1; v_gene: TRBV4-1; d_gene: -; CDR3aa: CASSRETQGLAALKNSYNEQFF; CDR3nt: TGCGCCAGCAGCCGAGAAACCCAGGGGCTAGCTGCACTTAAGAACTCCTACAATGAGCAGTTCTTC
abundance: few; j_gene: TRBJ2-5; v_gene: TRBV11-3; d_gene: -; CDR3aa: CASSIHNQETQYF; CDR3nt: TGTGCCAGCAGCATACACAACCAAGAGACCCAGTACTTC
abundance: -; j_gene: TRBJ1-1; v_gene: TRBV4-2; d_gene: TRBD1; CDR3aa: CTSSQGDRLNTEAFF; CDR3nt: TGTACCAGCAGCCAAGGGGACAGATTGAACACTGAAGCTTTCTTT
abundance: -; j_gene: TRBJ2-3; v_gene: TRBV7-9; d_gene: -; CDR3aa: CASSSIPLYGSTDTQYF; CDR3nt: TGTGCCAGCAGCTCCATTCCCTTATACGGGAGTACAGATACGCAGTATTTT
abundance: -; j_gene: TRBJ2-7; v_gene: TRBV13; d_gene: -; CDR3aa: CASSPRKDSYEQYF; CDR3nt: TGTGCCAGCAGCCCCCGAAAGGACTCCTACGAGCAGTACTTC
abundance: many; j_gene: TRBJ2-1; v_gene: TRBV18; d_gene: -; CDR3aa: CASSPAGSLYNEQFF; CDR3nt: TGTGCCAGCTCCCCAGCGGGCTCGCTTTACAATGAGCAGTTCTTC
abundance: -; j_gene: TRBJ2-7; v_gene: TRBV4-3; d_gene: -; CDR3aa: CASSHLSSSYEQYF; CDR3nt: TGCGCCAGCAGCCACCTAAGCTCGTCCTACGAGCAGTACTTC
abundance: -; j_gene: TRBJ1-2; v_gene: TRBV29-1; d_gene: TRBD1; CDR3aa: CSIRDSYGYTF; CDR3nt: TGCAGCATCCGGGACAGCTATGGCTACACCTTC
abundance: -; j_gene: TRBJ2-1; v_gene: TRBV28; d_gene: TRBD1; CDR3aa: CASSRTKRTGGTYNEQFF; CDR3nt: TGTGCCAGCAGTCGAACGAAGCGGACAGGGGGGACCTACAATGAGCAGTTCTTC